This T cell receptor (beta chain) was sequenced in a study of shared clonotypes between healthy human individuals. Overall study context: A donor's plate count was three for CD4 naive and three for CD4 memory; CD8 naive had two and CD8 memory one.

The protocol was immunoSEQ multiplex PCR, while the TCRdb copy is restricted to in-frame clones and leaves out a portion. The sample has just over 2,000,000 clones, roughly 95% seen once. Study results and limitations: As a rule, naive subsets had a larger estimated richness than memory subsets. The donor pool, a small one, limited the genetic and exposure-history diversity represented.

The CDR3 spans 15 residues. The V gene's germline CDR1 is WSHSY and CDR2 SAAADI. Trimming removed 6 bases from V and 6 bases from J, with 17 bases in between. In regard to this clone: What it recognizes is unknown.

This clonotype originated in a man aged 18 to 30 in good health. V usage is TRBV10-2 and J usage is TRBJ1-4; possibly TRBD1 for D (5 bases). Sample: naive CD4+ T cells sorted from blood. This sample's subset: CD45RA+ positively selected. The CDR3 DNA reads as TGCGCCAGCAGGAGAGACGGCGAAGGGGATGAAAAACTGTTTTTT. As protein: CASRRDGEGDEKLFF.